This T cell receptor (beta chain) was identified during a study of tumor-infiltrating lymphocytes in oesophageal squamous cell carcinoma. From the PCR reads, TCRdb called clonotypes with MiXCR, one entry per CDR3 protein. The sample includes 10,000 to 15,000 distinct CDR3 sequences, approximately 52% of them seen just once. The receptor was isolated from a female donor with esophageal squamous cell carcinoma. Source material: esophageal tumor tissue.

CDR3 nucleotides: TGTGCCAGCAGCTCAACGACAGGGGCTAGATACGAGCAGTACTTC. This codes for CASSSTTGARYEQYF. The V gene is TRBV6-8, the J gene TRBJ2-4, with 8 bases aligning to TRBD1. The last part of the DNA fits TRBJ2-7 better; the J call may be wrong. Germline V lookup: CDR1 MNHGY, CDR2 SAAAGT. The CDR3 runs 15 residues.